Following are 10 T cell receptor beta chains from one sample sequenced in a study of shared clonotypes between healthy human individuals. TCRdb's table, derived via immunoSEQ multiplex PCR, lists solely in-frame clones and lacks some. In the table there are some 1,600,000 clones, about 98% of which are singletons. Sample: naive CD4+ T cells sorted from blood. Subset defined: CD45RA+ positively selected. All receptors come from a man aged 30 to 39 in good health.

The rearrangement uses TRBV30 and TRBJ1-2, with 10 bases lining up with TRBD1. The CDR3 consists of 15 residues. Germline V gene sequence: CDR1 GTSNPN, CDR2 SVGIG (reference sequence). Trimming took 1 base from V and 8 from J; bases not matched to a gene: 10. The CDR3 reads CAWSASRQGARGYTF. CDR3 nucleotide sequence: TGTGCCTGGAGTGCCTCCCGACAGGGGGCACGGGGCTACACCTTC. Supplemented by reference TRBV30 and TRBJ1-2, the full variable domain reads SQTIHQWPATLVQPVGSPLSLECTVEGTSNPNLYWYRQAAGRGLQLLFYSVGIGQISSEVPQNLSASRPQDRQFILSSKKLLLSDSGFYLCAWSASRQGARGYTFGSGTRLTVV.

This chain links TRBV27 with TRBJ2-3, with D possibly matching TRBD1 (6 bases). This CDR3 has 16 residues. Trimming stripped 2 bases from V and 9 bases from J, with 21 bases between. The germline gives CDR1 MNHEY, CDR2 SMNVEV (reference sequence). This chain's CDR3 is CASSLGGAGPQGTQYF. The CDR3 DNA reads as TGTGCCAGCAGTTTAGGGGGCGCCGGCCCCCAGGGGACGCAGTATTTT.

The J gene is TRBJ2-7, the V gene TRBV28, with TRBD1 identical over 9 bases. V shed 5 bases, J shed 5 bases, and the junction held 10 bases outside the gene matches. Germline assignment: CDR1 MDHEN and CDR2 SYDVKM. This CDR3 region has 15 residues. CDR3 in DNA: TGTGCCAGCAGTGGCGGCGGCGACAGGGGGAACGAGCAGTACTTC. Its translation is CASSGGGDRGNEQYF.

The J gene is TRBJ1-1, the V gene TRBV11-1; 7 bases are a match to TRBD1. With V trimmed by 3 bases and J by 6 bases, 4 bases remained unmatched. Germline V gene sequence: CDR1 SGHAT, CDR2 FQDESV (reference sequence). CDR3 length: 13 residues. Written as DNA, the CDR3 is TGTGCCAGCAGCTTGATCAGGGGGGCTGAAGCTTTCTTT. Translated, it gives CASSLIRGAEAFF.

This clone was recorded once. The chain uses TRBV29-1 and TRBJ2-3; D is unresolved. V was trimmed by 6 bases and J by 6 bases, leaving 16 bases between them. This CDR3 spans 13 amino acids. Germline V gene lookup returns CDR1 SQVTM and CDR2 ANQGSEA. The CDR3 loop reads CSVRLGAPDTQYF. CDR3 in DNA: TGCAGCGTCCGGCTGGGCGCCCCCGATACGCAGTATTTT.

The chain couples TRBV4-1 to TRBJ2-3; D perhaps matches TRBD1 (5 bases). CDR3 size: 14 residues. Germline V gene lookup returns CDR1 MGHRA and CDR2 YSYEKL. With 4 bases removed from V and 6 bases from J, the gap between germline ends came to 14 bases. In DNA, the CDR3 is TGCGCCAGCAGCCCCCCCCCAGGGCGCGATACGCAGTATTTT. Encoded protein: CASSPPPGRDTQYF.

The rearrangement uses TRBV5-1 and TRBJ2-5; 7 bases are shared with TRBD1. After removal of 1 base from V and 2 bases from J, the junction contained 17 bases not matched to a gene. Germline lookup yields CDR1 SGHRS and CDR2 YFSETQ. The CDR3 totals 19 residues. The CDR3 nucleotides read TGCGCCAGCAGCTTGCCCCTTGCAGGGGGAGATAATATTCAAGAGACCCAGTACTTC. It encodes CASSLPLAGGDNIQETQYF.

This clone occurred once. The chain couples TRBV28 to TRBJ2-7; 7 bases align to TRBD2. The CDR3 is 14 amino acids. J lost 3 bases, V lost 1 base, and 3 bases had no gene match. Germline lookup yields CDR1 MDHEN and CDR2 SYDVKM. CDR3 sequence (DNA): TGTGCCAGCAGTTTATCTGCTAGCGGCTACGAGCAGTACTTC. Protein sequence: CASSLSASGYEQYF. Supplemented by reference TRBV28 and TRBJ2-7, the full variable domain reads DVKVTQSSRYLVKRTGEKVFLECVQDMDHENMFWYRQDPGLGLRLIYFSYDVKMKEKGDIPEGYSVSREKKERFSLILESASTNQTSMYLCASSLSASGYEQYFGPGTRLTVT.

This chain connects TRBV5-1 to TRBJ2-7; 11 bases agree with TRBD2. V lost 4 bases, J lost 6 bases, and 9 bases stayed unmatched. The CDR3 covers 15 residues. The V gene's germline CDR1 is SGHRS and CDR2 YFSETQ. In DNA form, the CDR3 reads TGCGCCAGCAGCCAGCGGACTAGCGGGCTTGGCGAGCAGTACTTC. Its protein product is CASSQRTSGLGEQYF.

The chain carries TRBV9 and TRBJ2-1; TRBD2 matches 7 bases. Trimming removed 2 bases from V and 0 bases from J; junction bases left unmatched: 5. The V gene's germline CDR1 is SGDLS and CDR2 YYNGEE. The CDR3 length is 16 residues. CDR3 nucleotides: TGTGCCAGCAGCGTCGCCGGGAGGAGCTCCTACAATGAGCAGTTCTTC. This gives the protein CASSVAGRSSYNEQFF.